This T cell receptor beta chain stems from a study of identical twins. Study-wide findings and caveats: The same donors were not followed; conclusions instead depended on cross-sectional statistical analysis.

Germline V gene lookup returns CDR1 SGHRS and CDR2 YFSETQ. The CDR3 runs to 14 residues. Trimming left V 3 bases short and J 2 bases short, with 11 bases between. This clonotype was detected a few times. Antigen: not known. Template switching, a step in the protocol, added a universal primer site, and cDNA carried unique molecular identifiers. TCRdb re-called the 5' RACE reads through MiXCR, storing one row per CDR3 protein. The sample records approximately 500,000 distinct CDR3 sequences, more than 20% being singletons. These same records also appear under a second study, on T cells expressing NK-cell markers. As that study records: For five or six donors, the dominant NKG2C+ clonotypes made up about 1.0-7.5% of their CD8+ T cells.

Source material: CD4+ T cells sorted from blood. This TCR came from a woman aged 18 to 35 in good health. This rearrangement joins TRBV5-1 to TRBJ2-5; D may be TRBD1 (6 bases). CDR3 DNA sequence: TGCGCCAGCAGCTATAACAGGGCGCAAGAGACCCAGTACTTC. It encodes CASSYNRAQETQYF.